This TCR beta chain was retrieved from a study of T-cell reconstitution after alpha-beta-depleted transplantation in children. Regarding the study as a whole: By one year post-transplant, T-cell counts and diversity largely arose from T cells that were newly produced.

CDR1 and CDR2 from the germline V gene are LNHNV and YYDKDF (reference sequence). The CDR3 sequence is 14 residues long. Trimming removed 6 bases at V and 9 bases at J, with 18 bases between. This clonotype was seen many times. The antigen is undetermined. A library of TCRbeta sequences, prepared with unique molecular identifiers, was generated. One entry per CDR3 protein, called by TCRdb with MiXCR from the PCR reads. Of 500,000 to 750,000 distinct CDR3 sequences in the sample, over 10% were seen once. The receptor was derived from a male patient younger than 18 who had a stem cell transplant for acute myeloid leukemia, so the T cells may come from the graft donor. The sequences come from PBMCs, mostly from graft donor cells, collected 360 days after TCRalphabeta/CD19-depleted stem cell transplant. The chain recombines TRBV15 with TRBJ2-1; D is possibly TRBD2 (6 bases). The CDR3 region has the DNA TGTGCCACCAGTGGGATACGGGAGTGGGGTGAGCAGTTCTTC. Translating it yields CATSGIREWGEQFF.